One and the same sample provided the 4 T cell receptor beta chains below, sequenced in a study of OX40 agonist ivuxolimab in advanced cancers. Clones were sequenced by immunoSEQ multiplex PCR, and TCRdb holds only the in-frame ones, with some missing. This sample has 65,000 to 95,000 clones, with around nine tenths found just once. Specimen: CD4+ or CD8+ T cells sorted from blood, collected in a trial of the OX40 agonist ivuxolimab. The receptors originated from an adult with an advanced solid tumor such as melanoma, head and neck, liver or kidney cancer.

J is TRBJ2-1 and V is TRBV29-1; either TRBD1 or TRBD2 may fit D (5 bases each). Trimming stripped 0 bases from V and 3 bases from J, with 15 bases between. The germline V gene has CDR1 SQVTM and CDR2 ANQGSEA. This CDR3 spans 16 amino acids. The CDR3 DNA reads as TGCAGCGTTGAAGATGTGGATGGGGGAGTCTACAATGAGCAGTTCTTC. This encodes CSVEDVDGGVYNEQFF.

This chain links TRBV15 with TRBJ1-2, with 8 bases fitting TRBD1. J was trimmed by 4 bases and V by 6 bases; bases with no gene match: 10. CDR1 and CDR2 (germline): LNHNV, YYDKDF (reference sequence). This CDR3 is built from 15 residues. The CDR3 sequence: CATSPEGGTGYGYTF. CDR3 nucleotides: TGTGCCACCAGTCCGGAGGGCGGGACAGGCTATGGCTACACCTTC.

V and J are TRBV10-3 and TRBJ2-5; no clear D gene. From germline, CDR1 is ENHRY and CDR2 SYGVKD. Trimming cost V 0 bases and J 6 bases, with 11 bases left between them. The CDR3 has 14 amino acids. CDR3 DNA sequence: TGTGCCATCAGTGAGTCGTTTAGCATGAAGACCCAGTACTTC. It encodes CAISESFSMKTQYF.

The chain joins TRBV10-2 to TRBJ2-2, with a weak D call TRBD2 (5 bases). The germline gives CDR1 WSHSY, CDR2 SAAADI. Deletions cut 7 bases from V and 5 bases from J, with 11 bases between. The CDR3 extends over 13 amino acids. As DNA, the CDR3 is TGCGCCAGCACCCAGCGGAGGACCGGGGAGCTGTTTTTT. Protein product: CASTQRRTGELFF.